The 15 T cell receptor beta chains reported below all come from one sample, sequenced in a study of technical replicates of blood from several donors. Clones were sequenced by immunoSEQ multiplex PCR, and TCRdb holds only the in-frame ones, with some missing. The sample carries over 50,000 clones, around 97% recorded once. The sequenced material came from T cells isolated from PBMCs. These receptors were taken from a human donor in good health.

Here the CDR3 reads CASSRGDPNYGYTF. In DNA form, the CDR3 reads TGTGCCAGTAGTAGAGGTGACCCCAACTATGGCTACACCTTC. V and J are TRBV19 and TRBJ1-2; D not certain. The CDR3 consists of 14 residues. V was pared by 4 bases and J by 2 bases, with 11 bases between. Per the germline V gene, CDR1 is LNHDA and CDR2 is SQIVND (reference sequence).

The V gene is TRBV2, the J gene TRBJ1-6; D is uncertain. Germline-derived CDR1 and CDR2 are SNHLY and FYNNEI. Trimming removed 3 bases at V and 10 bases at J, with 10 bases between. The CDR3 has 13 amino acids. CDR3 amino acids: CASSEYGNSPLHF. CDR3 coding DNA: TGTGCCAGCAGTGAGTATGGCAACTCACCCCTCCACTTT. Full variable domain (rest looked up from reference TRBV2 and TRBJ1-6): EPEVTQTPSHQVTQMGQEVILRCVPISNHLYFYWYRQILGQKVEFLVSFYNNEISEKSEIFDDQFSVERPDGSNFTLKIRSTKLEDSAMYFCASSEYGNSPLHFGNGTRLTVT.

V and J are TRBV19 and TRBJ2-3, with D maybe TRBD1 (7 bases). This CDR3 comprises 13 residues. Germline loops: CDR1 LNHDA, CDR2 SQIVND (reference sequence). Trimming stripped 9 bases from V and 4 bases from J, with 14 bases between. CDR3 sequence: CASAGQSPDTQYF. The CDR3 DNA sequence: TGTGCCAGCGCGGGACAGTCGCCAGATACGCAGTATTTT.

The chain employs TRBV2 and TRBJ2-1, with 11 bases aligning to TRBD2. Germline V lookup: CDR1 SNHLY, CDR2 FYNNEI. After removal of 4 bases from V and 0 bases from J, the junction contained 2 bases not matched to a gene. CDR3 size: 16 residues. In nucleotides, the CDR3 is TGTGCCAGCAGTGTGCTAGCGGGAGGCTCCTACAATGAGCAGTTCTTC. This sequence encodes CASSVLAGGSYNEQFF.

This clone was seen just once. CDR3 nucleotide sequence: TGTGCCAGCAGGGATCGGACTAGCGGGATGGATGAGCAGTTCTTC. Translated, it gives CASRDRTSGMDEQFF. The chain employs TRBV6-4 and TRBJ2-1; 12 bases align to TRBD2. J was trimmed by 8 bases and V by 6 bases; bases with no gene match: 8. The CDR3 consists of 15 residues. The germline CDR1 and CDR2 sequences are MRHNA and SNTAGT.

The V and J genes are TRBV25-1 and TRBJ2-1; 8 bases match TRBD2. The length of the CDR3 is 15 residues. CDR1 MGHDK and CDR2 SYGVNS come from the germline V gene. Losses at the gene ends were 6 bases for V and 2 bases for J; bases not matched to a gene: 6. The CDR3 reads CASRPAGATYNEQFF. The CDR3 DNA is TGTGCCAGCAGGCCAGCGGGAGCGACCTACAATGAGCAGTTCTTC.

This chain joins TRBV5-4 and TRBJ2-6; maybe TRBD1 (5 bases). The CDR3 is made up of 18 amino acids. Germline assignment: CDR1 SGHNT and CDR2 YYREEE (reference sequence). V shed 0 bases and J shed 2 bases, with 15 bases lying between them. The CDR3 bases are TGTGCCAGCAGCTTGGTCGCGCAGGGTATGACTGGGGCCAACGTCCTGACTTTC. Its translation: CASSLVAQGMTGANVLTF. Looking up the rest from reference TRBV5-4 and TRBJ2-6 gives the full variable domain: ETGVTQSPTHLIKTRGQQVTLRCSSQSGHNTVSWYQQALGQGPQFIFQYYREEENGRGNFPPRFSGLQFPNYSSELNVNALELDDSALYLCASSLVAQGMTGANVLTFGAGSRLTVL.

The V and J genes are TRBV13 and TRBJ2-7; 8 bases align to TRBD2. This CDR3 contains 15 residues. Germline V gene lookup returns CDR1 PRHDT and CDR2 FYEKMQ (reference sequence). The ends lost 2 bases at V and 5 bases at J; junction bases unmatched: 8. CDR3 coding DNA: TGTGCCAGCAGCTTAAGATCGGGAGGGCCAGACGAGCAGTACTTC. Encoded protein: CASSLRSGGPDEQYF.

The V gene is TRBV4-2, the J gene TRBJ2-7; D gene unclear. CDR3 size: 15 residues. Germline V gives CDR1 LGHNA, CDR2 YNFKEQ. The V end lost 0 bases, the J end lost 5 bases, and 14 bases lay between the germline ends. The CDR3 region has the DNA TGTGCCAGCAGCCAAGACTACGGTCGTACCCACGAGCAGTACTTC. This gives the protein CASSQDYGRTHEQYF.

This chain joins TRBV4-1 and TRBJ2-7; the D gene is possibly TRBD1 (5 bases). Per the germline V gene, CDR1 is MGHRA and CDR2 is YSYEKL. Trimming took off 0 bases at V and 2 bases at J, with 17 bases between the two ends. This CDR3 has 17 amino acids. In DNA, the CDR3 is TGCGCCAGCAGCCAAGAAGCCCGTCAGGGATCGACCTACGAGCAGTACTTC. It is translated as CASSQEARQGSTYEQYF.

The genes are TRBV29-1 and TRBJ2-7; 8 bases match TRBD1. V lost 5 bases and J lost 2; bases outside the gene matches: 8. CDR1 and CDR2 from the germline V gene are SQVTM and ANQGSEA. The CDR3 contains 14 residues. In DNA, the CDR3 is TGCAGCGTTATCGCGACAGGGGTTGCCTACGAGCAGTACTTC. It yields the protein CSVIATGVAYEQYF.

V is TRBV6-5 and J is TRBJ2-7; the D is unclear. The CDR3 spans 13 residues. In germline, CDR1 is MNHEY, CDR2 SVGAGI. The V gene lost 2 bases and the J gene lost 5 bases, with 10 bases spanning the gap. The CDR3 DNA is TGTGCCAGCAGTTACGGTCGAGCGAACGAGCAGTACTTC. It encodes CASSYGRANEQYF.

V gene TRBV11-2 combines with J gene TRBJ2-7; the match to TRBD2 covers 9 bases. V was clipped by 5 bases and J by 2 bases; unmatched bases: 7. The CDR3 spans 15 residues. Germline CDR1 reads SGHAT; CDR2 reads FQNNGV. CDR3 DNA sequence: TGTGCCAGCAGCCTCATAGCGGGGGCCACCTACGAGCAGTACTTC. This translates into CASSLIAGATYEQYF.

The chain uses TRBV6-4 and TRBJ2-6; unclear D gene. The V end was cut by 0 bases, the J end by 0 bases, with 3 bases between. This CDR3 has 15 residues. The germline CDR1 and CDR2 sequences are MRHNA and SNTAGT. The CDR3 sequence is CASSDSRSGANVLTF. Written as DNA, the CDR3 is TGTGCCAGCAGTGACTCGCGCTCTGGGGCCAACGTCCTGACTTTC.

The V call is TRBV20-1, the J call TRBJ2-7, with 8 bases that match TRBD1. This CDR3 has 11 residues. The V and J ends lost 8 bases and 3 bases, in that order; junction bases with no gene match: 3. The germline V gene has CDR1 DFQATT and CDR2 SNEGSKA (reference sequence). CDR3 DNA: TGCAGTATCGGACAGGGCTACGAGCAGTACTTC. Its protein is CSIGQGYEQYF.